This TCR beta chain was documented in a study of cytomegalovirus exposure and HLA in healthy donors (dated by TCRdb to the late 2010s). Broadly, across the study: An earlier analysis of 587 of the donors reported 276 Gb of sequence data and 100 million to 120 million unique TCR beta sequences obtained from around 190 million T cells. Donor age, sex, ethnicity and CMV serostatus were compiled alongside the repertoire data. In an earlier analysis of around 540 of the donors, high-throughput TCR beta sequencing was used to judge whether each TCR beta V gene segment behaved as functional or pseudogenic. Genome-wide SNP genotypes for about 55% of the roughly 670 donors were used in a later genetic analysis, which treated that subset as a discovery cohort. All discovery cohort repertoires had been generated on a single sequencing platform. Using immunosequencing, the study profiled T cell repertoires from around 680 subjects and related those repertoires to cytomegalovirus serostatus. Class I and class II HLA loci were covered by the typing at four-digit resolution. The aim of the study was to test whether cataloging public T cell receptors could identify signatures of past pathogen exposure. Among 398 genotyped donors of the cohort, an average of 235,054 unique TCR beta nucleotide sequences were sequenced per donor, 15% to 20% of them non-productive. Besides the first cohort of 500 to 700 subjects, a separate validation cohort made up of around 120 different subjects was used. High-throughput TCR immunosequencing, statistical association of individual TCRs with disease status, and machine learning were combined to predict cytomegalovirus infection status. Approximately 300 gigabases of sequencing data and 80 million or so unique TCR sequences were included in an early release covering about 600 HLA-typed donors. Of the roughly 430 genotyped donors, around 81% fell in the genetic ancestry cluster associated with self-reported Caucasian donors. About five DR-DQ haplotypes were handled as single units for association and clustering because linkage in the cohort was strong. To study patterns of TCR occurrence, a later analysis re-analyzed previously published TCR beta repertoires from around 670 donors and added high-resolution HLA genotyping. Rather than drawing on any new phenotypic data, the later analysis identified candidate immune exposures from TCR beta sequences and the way those sequences occurred across donors. The number of typed donors differed by locus: about 629-630 for A, B, C, DRB1 and DQB1; 522 for DQA1; approximately 600 for DPA1; and around 490 for DPB1. What the research found in general, with its limitations: Immune exposure information for the cohort was limited to CMV serostatus. In the study, some 160 TCR beta chains were listed as associated with cytomegalovirus. According to a later analysis, TCR association rates differed among HLA loci, with DRB1 alleles showing the most associated TCRs and HLA-C alleles showing the fewest. In a later analysis, HLA-associated TCR beta chains were found to be more clonally expanded and to have lower generation probabilities than equally common non-associated chains. Linkage disequilibrium might explain the correlated functional status among segregating V segments, but an unknown experimental factor could not be excluded. In a later genetic analysis, fewer N-insertions in productive TCRs were reported among donors in an Asian-associated ancestry cluster than the 666-donor mean. According to a later analysis, parvovirus B19, influenza, CMV and Epstein-Barr virus appeared linked to several top co-occurrence clusters. A few of the identified cytomegalovirus-associated TCR beta chains were confirmed in vitro to be specific for cytomegalovirus antigens. In this cohort, only TCR beta chains were sequenced, and detectable features were limited by the absence of alpha or paired-chain data. A later genetic analysis associated a missense DCLRE1C variant with V-gene and J-gene trimming of TCR beta chains, and an independent cohort replicated the association. Because counts were too low, some 16 rarely observed V segments, including chromosome 9 orphons, were excluded from the earlier analysis of several hundred of the donors. In an earlier analysis of around 500 of the donors, most TCR beta V segments appeared in productive rearrangements about 90% or about 30% of the time, broadly matching IMGT annotations. At a false discovery rate of 0.05, a later analysis linked fewer than 20,000 TCR beta sequences to specific HLA alleles. A further reported finding was that TCR beta sequences accurately predicted the HLA-A and HLA-B alleles for most subjects in the first cohort. While some public TCRs were present in many individuals, most TCR sequences turned up only very rarely across donors. According to a later analysis, most CMV-associated TCR beta chains appeared to be HLA-restricted, and the HLA associations seemed to be driven largely by CMV exposure. The 87-base-pair reads could not distinguish some IMGT-functional V segments, including TRBV6-2 and TRBV6-3, so those segments were excluded. A cluster of highly shared sequence variants was judged likely to be a technical artifact of the sequencing pipeline. The presence/absence analyses assumed that sequencing depth was roughly uniform across donors, and that assumption may not be true. When HLA alleles, especially DR and DQ, strongly co-occurred, TCR associations were difficult to assign to individual alleles. The classifier was reported to diagnose cytomegalovirus status with high specificity and sensitivity in both the original and validation cohorts. Because HLA typing was unavailable for some donors at each locus, only the typed subset was used in association tests. The authors suggested that the approach could potentially be generalized to other disease states and immunological phenotypes.

The cohort consisted of some 670 healthy bone marrow donors. Cohort members were all nominally healthy when sampled, although unrecorded immune exposures were likely present. The donor was CMV seropositive and was included in the group of 290 or so seropositive cohort members. A peripheral blood sample was collected from each donor, and TCR beta sequencing was performed on peripheral blood mononuclear cells. Genomic DNA extraction from the blood cell samples was performed with the Qiagen DNeasy Blood Extraction Kit. Library preparation was by the immunoSEQ multiplex PCR assay. A mixture of 60 forward primers for TCR Vbeta segments and 13 reverse primers for TCR Jbeta segments was used in the multiplex PCR. The CDR3 region of rearranged TCR beta genes was amplified from genomic DNA by a multiplex PCR assay. The amplified TCR beta libraries were sequenced on the Illumina HiSeq System as 87-base-pair reads. In the source study's methods: A later analysis tallied roughly 80 million unique TCR beta chains across the 700 or so repertoires, and about 10 million of those chains were shared by two or more donors. A nearest-neighbor algorithm error-corrected the raw reads and collapsed the reads into unique sequences, merging closely related sequences to remove PCR and sequencing errors. To assign V, D and J gene segments, CDR3 sequences were aligned to IMGT reference sequences. For a sequence to be retained, a match of at least six nucleotides to both a V gene segment and a J gene segment was required. Rearrangements were classified as productive when the CDR3 lacked stop codons and remained in frame with V and J, and all other rearrangements were classified as non-productive. CDR3 was defined by IMGT convention, running from the second conserved V-encoded cysteine to the conserved J-encoded phenylalanine. In an earlier analysis of more than 550 of the donors, sequences lacking an unambiguous match to a single V gene segment were excluded. An earlier analysis of around 600 of the donors classified V segments as functional when productive rearrangements were above 56.7% and as segregating when the standard deviation between donors was above 5%. A statistical classification framework was built for diagnosing cytomegalovirus status from the catalog of TCR beta chain sequences. A later analysis assigned V and J genes by comparing TCR nucleotide sequences with IMGT/GENE-DB human TR gene sequences. Using the TCRdist pipeline, a later analysis assigned CDR3 sequences along with most-parsimonious VDJ recombination scenarios. In a later analysis, each TCR beta chain was defined by its CDR3 amino acid sequence together with its V-gene family, and reads without a unique V-gene family were excluded. As a way to deal with suspected cross-contamination and a sequencing artifact, a later analysis dropped approximately 590 nucleotide sequences that were highly shared and had low generation probability. A later analysis calculated a clonal expansion index for each public chain from normalized within-repertoire ranks of inferred template counts. A later analysis computed generation probabilities with a VDJ recombination model fitted to out-of-frame rearrangements, and checked the results against IGoR. In a later analysis, TCR-TCR, TCR-HLA and TCR-CMV co-occurrence was scored with hypergeometric tests, and a repertoire-size bias correction was applied to TCR pairs. False discovery rates were estimated in a later analysis by permuting HLA or CMV assignments 20 times. In a later analysis, co-occurring TCRs were grouped using DBSCAN, with TCRdist sequence similarity added in when clustering inside HLA-allele-positive subsets. Co-occurrence clustering excluded repertoires with fewer than 30,000 or more than 120,000 public chains, plus five with anomalous nucleotide sharing. Not all clones reach the TCRdb copy of this immuneACCESS table, which keeps in-frame sequences only. Checked studies attribute under half of the gap to unresolved V genes and leave the rest unexplained. The DNA gave D and trimming, while V, J and clone size come from that table. This sample gives roughly 110,000 clones in total; more than 75% of them show up just once. The top ten constitute about 6% of the sample.

Worth noting for this clone: What this receptor recognizes is not known. It has no much larger one-base neighbor in the sample; base qualities were not kept.

Measured from the cysteine to the phenylalanine, the CDR3 is 13 residues long. Only the CDR3 part of the read is kept: 39 bases, read in frame from the first base. Unmatched junction bases come to 4, with V trimmed by 7 bases and J by 6 bases. CDR1 and CDR2 were assigned from the germline V gene (reference sequence) as LNHDA and SQIVND. Input material: PBMCs. The sequence is built from TRBV19 and TRBJ2-4, with TRBD1 matching 9 junction bases. The origin of this receptor is a woman between 45 and 65 years old in good health and CMV-seropositive. The nucleotide sequence reads as follows: TGTGCCAGTAACCCGACAGGGGGAAACATTCAGTACTTC. It translates to CASNPTGGNIQYF.